The source of this TCR beta chain is a study of shared clonotypes between healthy human individuals. Study in general: Three plates each covered CD4 naive and memory; CD8 naive two, CD8 memory one.

Trimming pared 9 bases from V and 4 bases from J, leaving 22 bases between. The CDR3 is 15 amino acids. Germline assignment: CDR1 MNHNY and CDR2 SVGAGI (reference sequence). The CD4+ fraction was divided into a CD45RA+ naive subset and a CD45RA-negative memory subset. Produced via immunoSEQ multiplex PCR; TCRdb's table is partial and in-frame only. Counted here are approximately 2.5 million clones, around nine tenths occurring once; the ten biggest clones make up roughly 0.14%. Sample: naive CD4+ T cells sorted from blood. Subset of the sample: CD45RA+ positively selected. V gene TRBV6-6 combines with J gene TRBJ2-7, with a possible D match to TRBD2 (5 bases). The sequence derives from a man aged 18 to 30 in good health. This chain's CDR3 is CASTDYDKNTYEQYF. The CDR3 DNA sequence: TGTGCCAGTACTGACTACGACAAGAACACTTACGAGCAGTACTTC.